The rows below give T cell receptor beta chains drawn from one sample of a study of T cell responses to AZD1222 COVID-19 vaccine. Clones were read by immunoSEQ multiplex PCR, and TCRdb kept only the in-frame ones, dropping some. This table has about 110,000 clones, roughly 92% appearing once. The sample here was peripheral blood, taken 28 days after the second AZD1222 dose. The origin of the receptors is an adult who received the AZD1222 COVID-19 vaccine. CDR3s include the opening cysteine and the closing phenylalanine or tryptophan. The D gene is left open where the match is weak. Clone size appears in some rows only: once, few, many, or a class for an expanded clone.

v_gene	j_gene	d_gene	abundance	CDR3aa	CDR3nt
TRBV24-1	TRBJ2-2	-	-	CATSGKQGGELFF	TGTGCCACCAGTGGTAAACAGGGCGGGGAGCTGTTTTTT
TRBV7-9	TRBJ2-5	-	once	CASSVNPGTEETQYF	TGTGCCAGCAGCGTCAATCCCGGGACGGAAGAGACCCAGTACTTC
TRBV6-5	TRBJ1-1	TRBD1	-	CASSPSGQLGLEAFF	TGTGCCAGCAGTCCGTCGGGACAGTTAGGTCTTGAAGCTTTCTTT
TRBV10-3	TRBJ1-1	-	-	CAISEFQGNTEAFF	TGTGCCATCAGTGAGTTCCAGGGCAACACTGAAGCTTTCTTT
TRBV18	TRBJ1-1	-	-	CASSPRRGDNTEAFF	TGTGCCAGCTCACCACGGCGGGGAGACAACACTGAAGCTTTCTTT
TRBV7-2	TRBJ2-1	-	-	CASSQGGSSYNEQFF	TGTGCCAGCAGCCAGGGGGGTAGCTCCTACAATGAGCAGTTCTTC
TRBV4-1	TRBJ2-1	TRBD2	-	CASSPGGASGGREQFF	TGCGCCAGCAGCCCCGGGGGGGCTAGCGGGGGGCGTGAGCAGTTCTTC
TRBV7-8	TRBJ2-7	-	-	CASSQTQGTEQYF	TGTGCCAGCAGCCAAACACAGGGTACCGAGCAGTACTTC
TRBV24-1	TRBJ1-5	-	-	CANLRDGRNLIQPQHF	TGTGCCAACCTTAGGGACGGGAGGAATTTGATTCAGCCCCAGCATTTT
TRBV19	TRBJ1-2	-	-	CASHNLISGYTF	TGTGCCAGCCACAACCTAATCTCTGGCTACACCTTC
TRBV4-1	TRBJ1-1	TRBD1	-	CASSANRGDEAFF	TGCGCCAGCAGCGCTAACAGGGGCGATGAAGCTTTCTTT
TRBV29-1	TRBJ2-1	TRBD1	once	CSVDRGQPHYNEQFF	TGCAGCGTTGACCGGGGACAGCCCCATTACAATGAGCAGTTCTTC
TRBV6-5	TRBJ1-5	-	once	CANPASNQPQHF	TGTGCCAACCCGGCCAGCAATCAGCCCCAGCATTTT
TRBV2	TRBJ2-5	-	-	CASSEVSVEETQYF	TGTGCCAGCAGTGAAGTCTCGGTTGAGGAGACCCAGTACTTC
TRBV4-3	TRBJ2-3	TRBD2	few	CASSLAGADTQYF	TGCGCCAGCAGCCTAGCGGGGGCAGATACGCAGTATTTT
TRBV30	TRBJ2-2	-	-	CAWSRTRSGELFF	TGTGCCTGGAGTAGGACAAGGTCCGGGGAGCTGTTTTTT
TRBV10-3	TRBJ1-2	TRBD1	-	CAISDRGSNYGYTF	TGTGCCATCTCCGACAGGGGAAGTAACTATGGCTACACCTTC
TRBV11-2	TRBJ2-7	-	-	CASSPAPGQDEQYF	TGTGCCAGCAGCCCCGCCCCGGGGCAGGACGAGCAGTACTTC
TRBV12-5	TRBJ1-2	-	-	CASGPAGREAPHIGGYTF	TGTGCTAGTGGCCCCGCCGGAAGGGAGGCACCCCACATCGGTGGCTACACCTTC
TRBV10-3	TRBJ1-2	-	once	CAISVEKGWGYTF	TGTGCCATCAGTGTGGAGAAGGGTTGGGGCTACACCTTC
TRBV2	TRBJ1-4	TRBD1	-	CASSETGQGGEKLFF	TGTGCCAGCAGCGAGACCGGACAGGGGGGTGAAAAACTGTTTTTT
TRBV6-5	TRBJ2-5	TRBD1	-	CASSYRGRETQYF	TGTGCCAGCAGTTACAGGGGGCGAGAGACCCAGTACTTC
TRBV7-9	TRBJ1-4	TRBD1	-	CASSLAAGGEKLFF	TGTGCCAGCAGCTTAGCGGCAGGGGGCGAAAAACTGTTTTTT
TRBV28	TRBJ2-3	-	-	CASSSPGSDTDTQYF	TGTGCCAGCAGTTCTCCGGGTTCCGACACAGATACGCAGTATTTT
TRBV4-3	TRBJ2-7	-	-	CASSQEVDLPEQYF	TGCGCCAGCAGCCAAGAAGTGGACCTCCCTGAGCAGTACTTC
TRBV6-2/TRBV6-3	TRBJ1-6	-	-	CASSYSSYNSPLHF	TGTGCCAGCAGTTACAGCTCCTATAATTCACCCCTCCACTTT
TRBV2	TRBJ2-2	-	-	CASNQGPNTGELFF	TGTGCCAGCAATCAGGGCCCGAACACCGGGGAGCTGTTTTTT